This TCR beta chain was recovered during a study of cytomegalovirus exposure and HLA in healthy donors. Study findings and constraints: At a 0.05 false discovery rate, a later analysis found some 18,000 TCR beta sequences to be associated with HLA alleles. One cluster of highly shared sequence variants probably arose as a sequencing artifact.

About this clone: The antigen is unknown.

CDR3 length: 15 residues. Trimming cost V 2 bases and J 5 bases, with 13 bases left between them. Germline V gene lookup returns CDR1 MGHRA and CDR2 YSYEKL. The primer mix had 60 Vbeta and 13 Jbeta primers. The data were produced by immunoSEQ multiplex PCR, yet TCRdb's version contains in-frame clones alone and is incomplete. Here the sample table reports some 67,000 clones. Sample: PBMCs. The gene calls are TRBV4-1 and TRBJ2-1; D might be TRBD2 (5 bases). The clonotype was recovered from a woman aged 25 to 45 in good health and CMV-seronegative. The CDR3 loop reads CASSQRSGDNNEQFF. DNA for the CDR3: TGCGCCAGCAGCCAACGAAGCGGCGATAACAATGAGCAGTTCTTC.